This T cell receptor beta chain was identified in a study of blood T cell repertoires in COVID-19. Measured with immunoSEQ multiplex PCR; TCRdb has only the in-frame clones, and not every one. The sample carries 470,000 or so clones, approximately 85% recorded once. Per germline, CDR1 KGHDR and CDR2 SFDVKD. This CDR3 has 11 residues. The V end lost 9 bases, the J end lost 8 bases, and 10 bases lay between the germline ends. Sequenced sample: peripheral blood. This sequence was found in a human donor in a cohort sampled during active COVID-19. The chain recombines TRBV24-1 with TRBJ2-1; no clear D gene. The CDR3 region is CATADNDEQFF. CDR3 sequence (DNA): TGTGCCACCGCCGACAACGATGAGCAGTTCTTC.